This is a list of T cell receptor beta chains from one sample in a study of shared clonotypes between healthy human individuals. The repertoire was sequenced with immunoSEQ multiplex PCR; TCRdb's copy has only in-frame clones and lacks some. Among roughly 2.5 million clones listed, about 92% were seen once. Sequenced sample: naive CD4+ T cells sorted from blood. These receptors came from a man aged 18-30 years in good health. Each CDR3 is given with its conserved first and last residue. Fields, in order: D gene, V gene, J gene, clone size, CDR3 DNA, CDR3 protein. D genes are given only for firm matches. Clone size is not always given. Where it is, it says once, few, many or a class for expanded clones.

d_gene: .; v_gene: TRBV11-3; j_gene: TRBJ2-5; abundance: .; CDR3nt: TGTGCCAGCAGCTTAGCGAGGGACCAAGAGACCCAGTACTTC; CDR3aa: CASSLARDQETQYF
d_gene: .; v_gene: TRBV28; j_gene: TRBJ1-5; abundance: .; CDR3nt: TGTGCCAGCAGTTTATCCCCCCAACAGGGATACGGGTGGCGCAATCAGCCCCAGCATTTT; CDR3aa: CASSLSPQQGYGWRNQPQHF
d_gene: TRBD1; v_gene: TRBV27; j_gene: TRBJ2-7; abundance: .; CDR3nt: TGTGCCAGCAGACAAGGACAGGGGGTCTACGAGCAGTACTTC; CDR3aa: CASRQGQGVYEQYF
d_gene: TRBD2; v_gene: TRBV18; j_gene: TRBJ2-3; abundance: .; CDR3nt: TGTGCCAGCTCATCCGGACTAGCGGGGAACACAGATACGCAGTATTTT; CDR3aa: CASSSGLAGNTDTQYF
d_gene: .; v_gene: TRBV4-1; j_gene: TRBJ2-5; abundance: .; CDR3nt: TGCGCCAGCCAAAGGGGGGGAGGAGCCGTCCAAGAGACCCAGTACTTC; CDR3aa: CASQRGGGAVQETQYF
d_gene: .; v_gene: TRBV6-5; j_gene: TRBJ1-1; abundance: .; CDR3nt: TGTGCCAGCAGTTACTCAGGGGGACAAACTGAAGCTTTCTTT; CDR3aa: CASSYSGGQTEAFF
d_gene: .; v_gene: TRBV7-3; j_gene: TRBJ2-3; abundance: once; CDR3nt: TGTGCCAGCAGCTTAACGAGGGCCCAAGGAGATACGCAGTATTTT; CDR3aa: CASSLTRAQGDTQYF
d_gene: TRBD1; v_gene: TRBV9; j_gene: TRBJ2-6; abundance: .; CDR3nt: TGTGCCAGCAGCCCCCAGGGACAGGGCTCTGGGGCCAACGTCCTGACTTTC; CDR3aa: CASSPQGQGSGANVLTF
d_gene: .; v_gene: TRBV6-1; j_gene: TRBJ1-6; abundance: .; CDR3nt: TGTGCCAGCAGTGAAGAGGAAGGCTACCTTACTAATTCACCCCTCCACTTT; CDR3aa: CASSEEEGYLTNSPLHF
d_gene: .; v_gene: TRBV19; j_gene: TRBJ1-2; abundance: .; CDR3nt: TGTGCCAGTAGTGAACAGAACTATGGCTACACCTTC; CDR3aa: CASSEQNYGYTF
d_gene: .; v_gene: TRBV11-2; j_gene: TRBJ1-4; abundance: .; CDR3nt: TGTGCCAGCGGCAGGGAGGATGAAAAACTGTTTTTT; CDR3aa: CASGREDEKLFF
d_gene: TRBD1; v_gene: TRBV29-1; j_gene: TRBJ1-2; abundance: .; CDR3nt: TGCAGCGTTGGTAGGGACAGCTCTGGCTATGGCTACACCTTC; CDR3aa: CSVGRDSSGYGYTF
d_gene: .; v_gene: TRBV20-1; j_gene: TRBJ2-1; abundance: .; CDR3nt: TGCAGTGCTCCCCGACAGGAGCAGTTCTTC; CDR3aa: CSAPRQEQFF
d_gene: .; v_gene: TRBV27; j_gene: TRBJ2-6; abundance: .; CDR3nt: TGTGCCAGCAGTCCCAGGGTCATCTCTGGGGCCAACGTCCTGACTTTC; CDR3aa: CASSPRVISGANVLTF
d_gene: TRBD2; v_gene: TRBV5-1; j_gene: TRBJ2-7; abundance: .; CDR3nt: TGCGCCAGCACCCGGACTAGCGGGAGCCACGAGCAGTACTTC; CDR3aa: CASTRTSGSHEQYF
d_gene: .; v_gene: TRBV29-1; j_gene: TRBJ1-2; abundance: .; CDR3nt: TGCAGCGTTGAGAGGCAGGGGACCTATGGCTACACCTTC; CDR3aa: CSVERQGTYGYTF
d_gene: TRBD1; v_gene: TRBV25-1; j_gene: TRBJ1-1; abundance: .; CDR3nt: TGTGCCAGCAGTCGACAGGGGAGCACTGAAGCTTTCTTT; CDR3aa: CASSRQGSTEAFF
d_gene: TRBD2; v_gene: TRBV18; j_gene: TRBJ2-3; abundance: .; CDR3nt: TGTGCCAGCTCACAATTCCCCAGGACTAGCCGCACAGATACGCAGTATTTT; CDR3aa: CASSQFPRTSRTDTQYF
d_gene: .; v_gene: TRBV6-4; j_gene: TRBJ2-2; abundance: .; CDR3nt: TGTGCCAGCAGTGATAGGGGAGGAGCGACCACCGGGGAGCTGTTTTTT; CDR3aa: CASSDRGGATTGELFF
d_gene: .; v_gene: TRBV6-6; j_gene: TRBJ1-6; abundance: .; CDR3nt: TGTGCCAGCAGTTACCACCCGTCGGGTTCACCCCTCCACTTT; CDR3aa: CASSYHPSGSPLHF
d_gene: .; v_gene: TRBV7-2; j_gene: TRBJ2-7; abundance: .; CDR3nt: TGTGCCAGCAGCCCCAAACGGACTGTATACGAGCAGTACTTC; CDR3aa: CASSPKRTVYEQYF
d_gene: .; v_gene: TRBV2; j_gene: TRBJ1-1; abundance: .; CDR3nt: TGTGCCAGCAAAAGTGGGGTGAACCCTGAAGCTTTCTTT; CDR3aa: CASKSGVNPEAFF
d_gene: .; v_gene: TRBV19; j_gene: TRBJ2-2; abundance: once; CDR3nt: TGTGCCAGTAGTATTCTCGGGGGCGGGGAGCTGTTTTTT; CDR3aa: CASSILGGGELFF
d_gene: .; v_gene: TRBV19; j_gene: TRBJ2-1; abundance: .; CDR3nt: TGTGCCAGTAGCAAGGCGGGGAGCCCCTACAATGAGCAGTTCTTC; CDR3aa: CASSKAGSPYNEQFF
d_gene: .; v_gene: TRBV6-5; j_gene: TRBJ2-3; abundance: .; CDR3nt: TGTGCCAGCAGTTACCTGGGACCCGGACGGGCAGATACGCAGTATTTT; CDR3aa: CASSYLGPGRADTQYF
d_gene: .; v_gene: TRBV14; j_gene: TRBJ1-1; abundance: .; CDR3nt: TGTGCCAGCAGCCAAACCGGGGGAACCCGGATGAACACTGAAGCTTTCTTT; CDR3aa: CASSQTGGTRMNTEAFF
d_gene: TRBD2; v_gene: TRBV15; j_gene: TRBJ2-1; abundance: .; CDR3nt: TGTGCCACCAGCAGAGATCGACTAGCGGGAAATGAGCAGTTCTTC; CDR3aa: CATSRDRLAGNEQFF
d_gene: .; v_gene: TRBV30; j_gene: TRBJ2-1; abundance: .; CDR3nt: TGTGCCTGGGCCCGGAGGGCAGTCGAGCAGTTCTTC; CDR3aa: CAWARRAVEQFF
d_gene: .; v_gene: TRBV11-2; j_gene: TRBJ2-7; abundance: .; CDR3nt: TGTGCCAGCAGCTCGAGGTGGGGTTACGAGCAGTACTTC; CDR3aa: CASSSRWGYEQYF
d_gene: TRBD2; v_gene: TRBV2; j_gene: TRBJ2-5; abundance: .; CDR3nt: TGTGCCAGCAGGGTAGCGGGAGGGCCTCAGACCCAGTACTTC; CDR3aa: CASRVAGGPQTQYF
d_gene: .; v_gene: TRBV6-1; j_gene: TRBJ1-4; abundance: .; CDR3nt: TGTGCCAGCAGTCCGGGGTCTGGGAATGAAAAACTGTTTTTT; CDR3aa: CASSPGSGNEKLFF
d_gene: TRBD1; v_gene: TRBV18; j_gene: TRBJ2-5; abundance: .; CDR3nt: TGTGCCAGCTCACCAGGGACAGACAGCCAAGAGACCCAGTACTTC; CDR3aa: CASSPGTDSQETQYF
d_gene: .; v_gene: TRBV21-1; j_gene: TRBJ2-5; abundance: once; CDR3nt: TGTGCCAGCAGCAATGATGAGCGCGAAGAGACCCAGTACTTC; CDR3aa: CASSNDEREETQYF
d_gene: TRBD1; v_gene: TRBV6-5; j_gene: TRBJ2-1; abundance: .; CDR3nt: TGTGCCAGCAGGTCCACAGGGGGCGCCTACAATGAGCAGTTCTTC; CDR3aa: CASRSTGGAYNEQFF
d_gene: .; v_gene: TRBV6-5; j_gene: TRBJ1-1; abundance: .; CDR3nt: TGTGCCAGCAGCCTGGACAGAATGGGCACTGAAGCTTTCTTT; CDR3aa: CASSLDRMGTEAFF
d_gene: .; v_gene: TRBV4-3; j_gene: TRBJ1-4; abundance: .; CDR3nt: TGCGCCAGCAGCCAAGAAGTCACGGGGGGGGCTAATGAAAAACTGTTTTTT; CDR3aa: CASSQEVTGGANEKLFF
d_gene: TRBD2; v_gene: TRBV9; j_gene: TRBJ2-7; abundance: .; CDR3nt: TGTGCCAGCTCTAAGGGACTAGCGGGAGACTCCTACGAGCAGTACTTC; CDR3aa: CASSKGLAGDSYEQYF
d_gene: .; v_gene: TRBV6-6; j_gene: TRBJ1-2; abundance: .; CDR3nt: TGTGCCAGCAGTTATGCATCGACGGCTTATTACGATGGCTACACCTTC; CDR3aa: CASSYASTAYYDGYTF
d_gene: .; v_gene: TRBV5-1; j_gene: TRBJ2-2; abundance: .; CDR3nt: TGCGCCAGCAGCGGAGACATCGCCGGGGAGCTGTTTTTT; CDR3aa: CASSGDIAGELFF
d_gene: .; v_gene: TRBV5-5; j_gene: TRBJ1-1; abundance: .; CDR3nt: TGTGCCAGCAGCATTGAGTGGGGGTACACTGAAGCTTTCTTT; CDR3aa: CASSIEWGYTEAFF
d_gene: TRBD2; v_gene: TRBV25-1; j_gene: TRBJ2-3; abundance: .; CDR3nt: TGTGCCAGCAGTGTTGCGGGAGGTTCCACAGATACGCAGTATTTT; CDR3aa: CASSVAGGSTDTQYF